The entry that follows covers one T cell receptor beta chain sequence. The sample is drawn from a study of blood T cell repertoires in COVID-19. Method: immunoSEQ multiplex PCR; TCRdb's copy keeps in-frame clones and lacks some. The sample yields 95,000 to 100,000 clones, approximately 90% seen once. Germline V lookup: CDR1 LNHNV, CDR2 YYDKDF (reference sequence). CDR3 length equals 17 residues. J lost 5 bases, V lost 3 bases, and 9 bases had no gene match. The chain uses TRBV15 and TRBJ1-4; 10 bases map to TRBD1. This receptor was identified in a man aged 50-60 years with acute or convalescent COVID-19. The material sequenced was peripheral blood. CDR3 nucleotides: TGTGCCACCAGCAGTAGACAGGGGGCAAGGGGAAATGAAAAACTGTTTTTT. Protein: CATSSRQGARGNEKLFF.